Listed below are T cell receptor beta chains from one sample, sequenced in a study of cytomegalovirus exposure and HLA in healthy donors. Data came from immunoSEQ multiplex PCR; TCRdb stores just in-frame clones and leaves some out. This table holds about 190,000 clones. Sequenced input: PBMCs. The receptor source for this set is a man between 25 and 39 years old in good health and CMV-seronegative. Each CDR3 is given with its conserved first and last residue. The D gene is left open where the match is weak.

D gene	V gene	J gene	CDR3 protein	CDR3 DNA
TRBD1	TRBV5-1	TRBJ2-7	CASSLYGTGASYEQYF	TGCGCCAGCAGCTTGTACGGGACAGGGGCCTCCTACGAGCAGTACTTC
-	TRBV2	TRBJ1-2	CASSRTASNYGYTF	TGTGCCAGCAGTCGGACAGCCTCTAACTATGGCTACACCTTC
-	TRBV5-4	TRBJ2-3	CASSTGQNPSTDTQYF	TGTGCCAGCAGCACCGGACAGAACCCTAGCACAGATACGCAGTATTTT
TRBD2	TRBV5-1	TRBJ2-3	CASSHTSGHTDTQYF	TGCGCCAGCAGCCATACTAGCGGACACACAGATACGCAGTATTTT
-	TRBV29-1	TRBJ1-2	CSVGRRDNYGYTF	TGCAGCGTTGGGCGCAGGGATAACTATGGCTACACCTTC
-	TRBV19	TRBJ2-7	CASSMDTNYVRKQYF	TGTGCCAGTAGTATGGATACTAACTACGTGAGGAAGCAGTACTTC
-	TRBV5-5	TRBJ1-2	CASSLVTGGAANYGYTF	TGTGCCAGCAGCTTGGTGACGGGCGGGGCTGCTAACTATGGCTACACCTTC
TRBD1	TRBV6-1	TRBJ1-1	CASSTGGTEAFF	TGTGCCAGCAGTACAGGGGGCACTGAAGCTTTCTTT
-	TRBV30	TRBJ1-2	CAWSVQVIRGYTF	TGTGCCTGGAGTGTACAGGTGATAAGGGGCTACACCTTC
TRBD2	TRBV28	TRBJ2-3	CASSSPGLAGAADTQYF	TGTGCCAGCAGTTCCCCGGGACTAGCGGGAGCAGCAGATACGCAGTATTTT
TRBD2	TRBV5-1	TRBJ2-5	CASSSQSGGAETQYF	TGCGCCAGCAGCTCCCAAAGCGGGGGGGCCGAGACCCAGTACTTC
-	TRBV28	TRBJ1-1	CASSPDEAAMNTEAFF	TGTGCCAGCAGTCCTGACGAGGCGGCTATGAACACTGAAGCTTTCTTT
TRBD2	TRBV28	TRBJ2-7	CASRLAGDPHEQYF	TGTGCCAGCCGCCTAGCGGGAGATCCCCACGAGCAGTACTTC
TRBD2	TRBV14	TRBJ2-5	CASSQGKRAGGETQYF	TGTGCCAGCAGCCAAGGAAAGAGAGCGGGAGGGGAGACCCAGTACTTC
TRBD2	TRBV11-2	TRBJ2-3	CASSLEGGTLDTQYF	TGTGCCAGCAGCTTAGAGGGGGGGACTCTAGATACGCAGTATTTT
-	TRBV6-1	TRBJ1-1	CASPQSPNTEAFF	TGTGCCAGTCCACAGTCCCCGAACACTGAAGCTTTCTTT
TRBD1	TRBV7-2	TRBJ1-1	CASTTTGGSSEAFF	TGTGCCAGCACTACTACAGGGGGCAGTTCTGAAGCTTTCTTT
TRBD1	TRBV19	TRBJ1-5	CASSAGTGYSDQPQHF	TGTGCCAGTAGTGCCGGGACAGGGTATTCCGATCAGCCCCAGCATTTT
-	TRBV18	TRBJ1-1	CASSPPMLQNTEAFF	TGTGCCAGCTCACCACCGATGTTACAGAACACTGAAGCTTTCTTT
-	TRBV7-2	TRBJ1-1	CASSSLVGVNTEAFF	TGTGCCAGCAGCTCTTTAGTCGGGGTGAACACTGAAGCTTTCTTT
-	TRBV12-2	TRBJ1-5	CASRPSRTGGLESNQPQHF	TGTGCAAGTCGCCCCAGTAGGACAGGGGGCCTGGAAAGCAATCAGCCCCAGCATTTT
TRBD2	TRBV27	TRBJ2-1	CASSVLGREGHNEQFF	TGTGCCAGCAGTGTCCTAGGGCGGGAGGGACACAATGAGCAGTTCTTC
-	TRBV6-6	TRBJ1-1	CASVSVPREMNTEAFF	TGTGCCAGCGTGTCTGTTCCACGGGAAATGAACACTGAAGCTTTCTTT
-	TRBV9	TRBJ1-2	CASSAQSDSFRSYGYTF	TGTGCCAGCAGCGCACAAAGCGACTCATTCCGAAGCTATGGCTACACCTTC
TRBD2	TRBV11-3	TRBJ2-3	CASSFGTSGALNTDTQYF	TGTGCCAGCAGCTTCGGGACTAGCGGGGCCTTAAACACAGATACGCAGTATTTT
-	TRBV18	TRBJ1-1	CASSPSNGMGSEAFF	TGTGCCAGCTCACCTTCGAACGGGATGGGTTCTGAAGCTTTCTTT
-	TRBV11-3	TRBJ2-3	CASTSSFGDTQYF	TGTGCCAGCACTTCCTCTTTCGGAGATACGCAGTATTTT
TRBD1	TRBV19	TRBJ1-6	CASTVTGVYNSPPHF	TGTGCCAGTACGGTAACAGGGGTTTATAATTCACCCCCCCACTTT
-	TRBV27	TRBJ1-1	CASIPGGSNTEAFF	TGTGCCAGCATCCCCGGGGGGTCGAACACTGAAGCTTTCTTT
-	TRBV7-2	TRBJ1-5	CASSTQGSDPFYSNQPQHF	TGTGCCAGCAGCACCCAGGGTTCGGATCCATTTTATAGCAATCAGCCCCAGCATTTT
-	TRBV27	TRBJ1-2	CASSSRPSLFGYTF	TGTGCCAGCAGTTCCAGGCCCTCGCTATTTGGCTACACCTTC
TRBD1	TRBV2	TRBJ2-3	CASRLTGTWDTQYF	TGTGCCAGCAGACTGACAGGGACGTGGGATACGCAGTATTTT
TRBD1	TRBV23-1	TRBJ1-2	CASSQPHRDRVGDDYGYTF	TGCGCCAGCAGTCAACCCCACCGGGACAGGGTCGGTGATGACTATGGCTACACCTTC
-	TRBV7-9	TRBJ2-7	CASSPRPDSYEQYF	TGTGCCAGCAGCCCGCGGCCCGATTCCTACGAGCAGTACTTC
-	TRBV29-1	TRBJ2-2	CSVGARRDGRNTGELFF	TGCAGCGTTGGGGCTAGAAGGGACGGGAGGAACACCGGGGAGCTGTTTTTT